Below, 4 T cell receptor beta chains from the same sample are listed, as sequenced in a study of blood T cell repertoires in COVID-19 (TCRdb year 2020). The library was made by the immunoSEQ multiplex PCR assay. TCRdb took over this immuneACCESS table, retaining in-frame rearrangements with V and J assigned. Such tables are incomplete; in checked studies, under half of the missing clones stem from an unresolved V gene, and the remainder is unexplained. The sample table records about 200,000 clones; more than 75% of these occur just once. Of the sample, 3% falls within the top ten clones. Sequencing input: peripheral blood. These TCRs come from a man in his fifties or sixties with acute or convalescent COVID-19.

This chain connects TRBV7-2 to TRBJ2-1; 10 positions match TRBD1. V dropped 4 bases and J dropped 4; count of bases not matched to a gene: 4. The germline V gene has CDR1 SGHTA and CDR2 FQGNSA. The CDR3 consists of 15 residues. CDR3 sequence: CASSSDRGRYNEQFF. The CDR3 DNA is TGTGCCAGCAGCTCAGACAGGGGGCGGTACAATGAGCAGTTCTTC. Complete variable domain (other parts from reference TRBV7-2 and TRBJ2-1): GAGVSQSPSNKVTEKGKDVELRCDPISGHTALYWYRQSLGQGLEFLIYFQGNSAPDKSGLPSDRFSAERTGGSVSTLTIQRTQQEDSAVYLCASSSDRGRYNEQFFGPGTRLTVL.

For the CDR3, the DNA is TGTGCCGTACAGGCGTTTGACGCTGAAGCTTTCTTT. Its translation is CAVQAFDAEAFF. The rearrangement joins TRBV5-4 to TRBJ1-1; D is possibly TRBD1 (5 bases). The V gene's germline CDR1 is SGHNT and CDR2 YYREEE (reference sequence). V was trimmed by 10 bases and J by 6 bases, leaving 16 bases between them. This CDR3 spans 12 amino acids.

This chain connects TRBV9 to TRBJ1-1; D is perhaps TRBD1 (6 bases). The CDR3 length is 15 residues. Germline-derived CDR1 and CDR2 are SGDLS and YYNGEE. The V gene lost 3 bases and the J gene lost 4 bases, with 16 bases spanning the gap. The CDR3 nucleotides are TGTGCCAGCAGCGCCGGCGCGGGGGGCCTCACTGAAGCTTTCTTT. Its protein product is CASSAGAGGLTEAFF. Filled out from reference TRBV9 and TRBJ1-1, the complete variable domain reads DSGVTQTPKHLITATGQRVTLRCSPRSGDLSVYWYQQSLDQGLQFLIQYYNGEERAKGNILERFSAQQFPDLHSELNLSSLELGDSALYFCASSAGAGGLTEAFFGQGTRLTVV.

J is TRBJ2-2 and V is TRBV3-1 (or the pseudogene TRBV3-2), with TRBD2 identical over 7 bases. J gave up 4 bases and V 5 bases, and 4 bases lay outside the gene matches. Looked up from germline, CDR1 is LGHDT and CDR2 is YNNKEL (reference sequence). The CDR3 is made up of 14 amino acids. CDR3 nucleotides: TGTGCCAGCAGCTTACCGGGAGGCACCGGGGAGCTGTTTTTT. Its translation: CASSLPGGTGELFF.